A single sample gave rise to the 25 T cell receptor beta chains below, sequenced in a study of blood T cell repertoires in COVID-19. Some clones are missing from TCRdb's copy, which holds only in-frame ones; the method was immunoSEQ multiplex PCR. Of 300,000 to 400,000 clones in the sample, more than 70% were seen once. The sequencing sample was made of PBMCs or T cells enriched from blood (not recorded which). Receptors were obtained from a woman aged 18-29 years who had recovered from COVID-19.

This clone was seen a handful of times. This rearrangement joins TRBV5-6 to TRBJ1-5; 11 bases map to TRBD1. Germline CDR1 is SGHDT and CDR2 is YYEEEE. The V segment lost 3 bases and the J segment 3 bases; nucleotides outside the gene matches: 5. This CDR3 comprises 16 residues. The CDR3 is CASSSLDRGLNQPQHF. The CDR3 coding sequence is TGTGCCAGCAGCTCATTGGACAGGGGGCTCAATCAGCCCCAGCATTTT.

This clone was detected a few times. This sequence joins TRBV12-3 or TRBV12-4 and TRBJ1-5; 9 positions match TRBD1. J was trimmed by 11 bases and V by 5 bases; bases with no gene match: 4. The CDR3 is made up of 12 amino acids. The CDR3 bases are TGTGCCAGCAGTATAGACAGGGGGACCCAGCATTTT. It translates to CASSIDRGTQHF.

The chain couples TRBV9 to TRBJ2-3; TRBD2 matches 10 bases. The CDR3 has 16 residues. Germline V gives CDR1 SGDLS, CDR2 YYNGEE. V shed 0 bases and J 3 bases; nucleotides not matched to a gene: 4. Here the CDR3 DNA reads TGTGCCAGCAGCGTAGTAAGTAGCGGGGGGACAGATACGCAGTATTTT. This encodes CASSVVSSGGTDTQYF.

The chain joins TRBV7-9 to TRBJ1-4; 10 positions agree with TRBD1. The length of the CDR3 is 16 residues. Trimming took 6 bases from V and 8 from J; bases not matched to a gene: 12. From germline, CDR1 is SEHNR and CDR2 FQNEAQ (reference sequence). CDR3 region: CASSPGTGAFGEKLFF. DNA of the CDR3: TGTGCCAGCAGTCCAGGGACAGGGGCGTTTGGCGAAAAACTGTTTTTT.

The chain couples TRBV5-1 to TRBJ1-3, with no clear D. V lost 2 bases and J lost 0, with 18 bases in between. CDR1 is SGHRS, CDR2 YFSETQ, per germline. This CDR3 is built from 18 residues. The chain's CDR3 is CASSFKGSLPFSGNTIYF. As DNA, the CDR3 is TGCGCCAGCAGCTTTAAAGGGAGCCTGCCATTCTCTGGAAACACCATATATTTT. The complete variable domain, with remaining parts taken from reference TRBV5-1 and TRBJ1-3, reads KAGVTQTPRYLIKTRGQQVTLSCSPISGHRSVSWYQQTPGQGLQFLFEYFSETQRNKGNFPGRFSGRQFSNSRSEMNVSTLELGDSALYLCASSFKGSLPFSGNTIYFGEGSWLTVV.

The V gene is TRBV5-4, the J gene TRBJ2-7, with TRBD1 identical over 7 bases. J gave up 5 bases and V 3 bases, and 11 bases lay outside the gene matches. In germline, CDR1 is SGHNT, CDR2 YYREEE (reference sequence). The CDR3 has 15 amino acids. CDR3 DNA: TGTGCCAGCAGCTACCCGGGACAGTCCCGCCACGAGCAGTACTTC. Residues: CASSYPGQSRHEQYF.

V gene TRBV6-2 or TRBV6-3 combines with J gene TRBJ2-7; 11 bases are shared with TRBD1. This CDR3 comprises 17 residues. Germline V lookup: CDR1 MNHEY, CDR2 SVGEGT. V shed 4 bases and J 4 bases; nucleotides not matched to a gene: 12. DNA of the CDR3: TGTGCCAGCAGTTCCCTCCGGGACAGGGGGTTCGGATACGAGCAGTACTTC. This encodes CASSSLRDRGFGYEQYF.

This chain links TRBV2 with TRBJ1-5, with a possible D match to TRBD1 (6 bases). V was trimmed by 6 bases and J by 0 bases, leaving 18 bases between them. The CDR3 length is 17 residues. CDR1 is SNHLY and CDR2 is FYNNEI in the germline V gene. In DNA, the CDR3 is TGTGCCAGCAGCGCGCCCCAGACAGGTTATAGCAATCAGCCCCAGCATTTT. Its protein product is CASSAPQTGYSNQPQHF.

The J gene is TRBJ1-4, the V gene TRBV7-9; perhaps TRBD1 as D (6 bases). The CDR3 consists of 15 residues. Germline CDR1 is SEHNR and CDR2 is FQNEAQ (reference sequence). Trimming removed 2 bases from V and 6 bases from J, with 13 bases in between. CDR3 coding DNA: TGTGCCAGCAGCTTAATGGGACACACCGATGAAAAACTGTTTTTT. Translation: CASSLMGHTDEKLFF.

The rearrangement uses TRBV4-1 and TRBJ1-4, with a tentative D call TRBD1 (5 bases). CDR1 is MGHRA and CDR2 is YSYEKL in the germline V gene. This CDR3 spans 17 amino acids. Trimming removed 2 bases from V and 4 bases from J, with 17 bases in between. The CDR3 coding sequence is TGCGCCAGCAGCCAACATACGGACGGGGGAAATAATGAAAAACTGTTTTTT. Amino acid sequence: CASSQHTDGGNNEKLFF.

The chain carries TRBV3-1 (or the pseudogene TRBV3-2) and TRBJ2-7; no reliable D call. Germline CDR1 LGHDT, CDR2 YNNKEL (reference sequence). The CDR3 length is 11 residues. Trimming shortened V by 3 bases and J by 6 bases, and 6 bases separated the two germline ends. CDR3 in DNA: TGTGCCAGCAGCCATCCGGGCGAGCAGTACTTC. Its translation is CASSHPGEQYF.

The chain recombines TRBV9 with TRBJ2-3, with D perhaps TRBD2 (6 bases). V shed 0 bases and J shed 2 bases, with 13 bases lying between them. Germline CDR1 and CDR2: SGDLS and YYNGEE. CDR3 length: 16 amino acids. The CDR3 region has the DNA TGTGCCAGCAGCGTAGCTGCGGGGTTCGCCACAGATACGCAGTATTTT. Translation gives CASSVAAGFATDTQYF.

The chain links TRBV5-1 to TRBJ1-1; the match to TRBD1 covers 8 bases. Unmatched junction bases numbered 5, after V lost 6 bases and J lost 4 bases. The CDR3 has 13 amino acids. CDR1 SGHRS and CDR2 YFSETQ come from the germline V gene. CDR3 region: CASTGGLGTEAFF. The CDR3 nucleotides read TGCGCCAGCACAGGGGGCTTGGGCACTGAAGCTTTCTTT.

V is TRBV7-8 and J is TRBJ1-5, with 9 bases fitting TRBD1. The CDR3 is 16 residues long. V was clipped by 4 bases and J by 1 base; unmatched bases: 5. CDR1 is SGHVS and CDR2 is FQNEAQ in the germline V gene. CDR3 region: CASSSTGGGSNQPQHF. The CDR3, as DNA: TGTGCCAGCAGCTCAACAGGGGGCGGCAGCAATCAGCCCCAGCATTTT.

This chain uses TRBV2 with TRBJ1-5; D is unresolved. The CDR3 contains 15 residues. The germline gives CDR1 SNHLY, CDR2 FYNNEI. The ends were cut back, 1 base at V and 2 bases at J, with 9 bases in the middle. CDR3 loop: CASSEDSLGNQPQHF. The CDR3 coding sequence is TGTGCCAGCAGTGAAGACAGCCTCGGCAATCAGCCCCAGCATTTT.

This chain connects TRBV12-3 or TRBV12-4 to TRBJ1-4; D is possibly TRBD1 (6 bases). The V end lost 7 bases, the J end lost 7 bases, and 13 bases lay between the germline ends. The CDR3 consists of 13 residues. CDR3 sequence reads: CASKQGPAEKLFF. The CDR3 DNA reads TGTGCCAGCAAACAGGGTCCGGCTGAAAAACTGTTTTTT.

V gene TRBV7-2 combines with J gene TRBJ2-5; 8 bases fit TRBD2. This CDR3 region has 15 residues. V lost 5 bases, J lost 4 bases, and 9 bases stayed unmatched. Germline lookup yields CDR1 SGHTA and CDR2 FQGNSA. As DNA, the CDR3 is TGTGCCAGCAGCCCCCGGGGGGGCTCTGGAGAGACCCAGTACTTC. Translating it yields CASSPRGGSGETQYF. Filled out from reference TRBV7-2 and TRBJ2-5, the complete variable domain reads GAGVSQSPSNKVTEKGKDVELRCDPISGHTALYWYRQSLGQGLEFLIYFQGNSAPDKSGLPSDRFSAERTGGSVSTLTIQRTQQEDSAVYLCASSPRGGSGETQYFGPGTRLLVL.

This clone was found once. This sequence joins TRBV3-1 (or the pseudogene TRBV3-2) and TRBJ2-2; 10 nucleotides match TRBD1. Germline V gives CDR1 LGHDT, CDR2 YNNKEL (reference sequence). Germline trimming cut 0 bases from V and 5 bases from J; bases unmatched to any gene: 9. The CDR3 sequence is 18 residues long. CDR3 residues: CASSQDPTGQGETGELFF. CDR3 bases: TGTGCCAGCAGCCAAGATCCTACTGGACAGGGGGAAACCGGGGAGCTGTTTTTT.

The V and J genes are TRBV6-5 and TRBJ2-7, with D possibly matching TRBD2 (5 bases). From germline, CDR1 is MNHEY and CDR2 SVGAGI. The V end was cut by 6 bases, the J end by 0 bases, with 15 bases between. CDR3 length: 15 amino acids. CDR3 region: CASSLYEGYSYEQYF. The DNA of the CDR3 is TGTGCCAGCAGCCTTTATGAGGGATACTCCTACGAGCAGTACTTC.

The CDR3 loop reads CASSQVAGGTDTQYF. CDR3 nucleotide sequence: TGTGCCAGCAGCCAAGTCGCGGGGGGCACAGATACGCAGTATTTT. The genes are TRBV3-1 (or the pseudogene TRBV3-2) and TRBJ2-3; the match to TRBD2 covers 7 bases. The CDR3 covers 15 residues. Germline V CDR1 and CDR2: LGHDT, YNNKEL (reference sequence). Germline trimming cut 1 base from V and 1 base from J; bases unmatched to any gene: 2.

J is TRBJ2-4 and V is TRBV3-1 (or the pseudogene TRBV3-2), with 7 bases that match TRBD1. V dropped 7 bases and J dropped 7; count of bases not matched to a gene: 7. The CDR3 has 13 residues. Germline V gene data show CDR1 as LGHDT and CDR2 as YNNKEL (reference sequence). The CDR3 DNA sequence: TGTGCCAGCAATGTACAGGGGACGAACATTCAGTACTTC. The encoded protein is CASNVQGTNIQYF.

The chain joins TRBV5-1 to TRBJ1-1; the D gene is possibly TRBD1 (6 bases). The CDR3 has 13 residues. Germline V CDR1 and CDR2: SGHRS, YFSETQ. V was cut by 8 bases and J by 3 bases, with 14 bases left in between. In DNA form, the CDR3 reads TGCGCCAGTGCTCAGGGGTCCCACACTGAAGCTTTCTTT. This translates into CASAQGSHTEAFF.

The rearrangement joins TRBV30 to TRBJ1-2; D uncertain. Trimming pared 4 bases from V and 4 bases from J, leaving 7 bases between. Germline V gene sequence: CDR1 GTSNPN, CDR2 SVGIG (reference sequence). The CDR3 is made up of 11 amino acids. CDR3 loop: CAWIQVYGYTF. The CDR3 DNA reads TGTGCCTGGATTCAGGTCTATGGCTACACCTTC.

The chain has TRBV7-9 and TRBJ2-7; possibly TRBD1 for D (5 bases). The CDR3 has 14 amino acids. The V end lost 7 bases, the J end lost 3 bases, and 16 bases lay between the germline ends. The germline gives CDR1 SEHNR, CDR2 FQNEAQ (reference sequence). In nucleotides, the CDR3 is TGTGCCAGCACCGAAGGGGCCAGAATCTACGAGCAGTACTTC. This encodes CASTEGARIYEQYF.

The CDR3 is CASSRNRGRDGYTF. CDR3 bases: TGTGCCAGCAGTCGCAACAGGGGACGAGATGGCTACACCTTC. The chain links TRBV6-5 to TRBJ1-2; 7 bases are a match to TRBD1. The V and J ends lost 5 bases and 6 bases, in that order; junction bases with no gene match: 9. The CDR3 totals 14 residues. Germline CDR1 and CDR2: MNHEY and SVGAGI.